These 28 T cell receptor beta chains share one sample of origin, sequenced in a study of T cells in Graves' hyperthyroidism and ophthalmopathy (dated 2019 in TCRdb). The library was prepared using multiplex PCR. Sequencer: Illumina HiSeq 2000. Amplification of TCR beta CDR3 regions was carried out from RNA transcripts. The TCR CDR3 was subjected to a first round of RT-PCR using the HTBI primer set and the Qiagen OneStep RT-PCR kit. Clones were called with MiXCR by TCRdb after fastp trimmed the public reads at Q25, and only in-frame beta chains were retained. Each record represents a unique CDR3 protein, reported with the most common genes and DNA among its rows. The sample yields more than 550,000 distinct CDR3 sequences; 45% were counted once. Less than 9% of the sample belongs to the ten largest clones. Sequencing input: peripheral blood or thyroid tissue (not recorded which). The receptors shown here come from an adult man with Graves' disease, either hyperthyroidism or ophthalmopathy (not recorded which).

This clonotype has a count of ten or more. The J gene is TRBJ2-7, the V gene TRBV7-8; D is unclear. V lost 5 bases and J lost 4, with 15 bases in between. This CDR3 region has 14 residues. The germline V gene encodes CDR1 SGHVS and CDR2 FQNEAQ. DNA of the CDR3: TGTGCCAGCAGCAAAACGAATTCGGATTACGAGCAGTACTTC. Protein: CASSKTNSDYEQYF.

This clonotype was recorded at least ten times. CDR3 region: CASSVGQASRVFF. The CDR3 DNA sequence: TGTGCCAGCAGCGTAGGACAGGCGAGCCGTGTGTTTTTT. The rearrangement uses TRBV9 and TRBJ1-4; D possibly corresponds to TRBD1 (6 bases). CDR3 size: 13 residues. V was clipped by 0 bases and J by 15 bases, with 15 bases between them. Germline CDR1 reads SGDLS; CDR2 reads YYNGEE.

This clonotype has a handful of counts. This chain links TRBV19 with TRBJ2-2, with unresolved D. The CDR3 runs 14 residues. The V end was cut by 4 bases, the J end by 4 bases, with 10 bases between. From germline, CDR1 is LNHDA and CDR2 SQIVND (reference sequence). For the CDR3, the DNA is TGTGCCAGTAGTAAAGCCAGGACCACCGGGGAGCTGTTTTTT. Amino acid sequence: CASSKARTTGELFF.

The rearrangement joins TRBV20-1 to TRBJ2-7; D is possibly TRBD2 (5 bases). The ends were cut back, 1 base at V and 2 bases at J, with 15 bases in the middle. Germline lookup yields CDR1 DFQATT and CDR2 SNEGSKA (reference sequence). The CDR3 covers 15 residues. The CDR3: CSARGGATRAYEQYF. For the CDR3, the DNA is TGCAGTGCTAGAGGGGGAGCGACGCGAGCCTACGAGCAGTACTTC.

The chain recombines TRBV24-1 with TRBJ2-7; the match to TRBD1 covers 11 bases. Unmatched junction bases numbered 3, after V lost 4 bases and J lost 2 bases. The CDR3 totals 15 residues. Germline V gene data show CDR1 as KGHDR and CDR2 as SFDVKD. CDR3 DNA: TGTGCCACCAGTGACCAGGGACAGGGGGCCTACGAGCAGTACTTC. It yields the protein CATSDQGQGAYEQYF.

In regard to this clonotype: A single base separates this from a much larger clone, so it may be a read error. The chain links TRBV7-9 to TRBJ2-2; tentatively, D is TRBD1 (6 bases). Germline loops: CDR1 SEHNR, CDR2 FQNEAQ (reference sequence). The CDR3 loop spans 16 amino acids. The CDR3 spells CASIDNRDANTGELSF. The DNA for the CDR3 is TGTGCCAGCATCGACAACAGGGACGCGAACACCGGGGAGCTGTCTTTT.

A few counts support this clonotype. The rearrangement joins TRBV12-3 or TRBV12-4 to TRBJ1-5; no clear D gene. V shed 3 bases and J shed 1 base, with 13 bases lying between them. This CDR3 is built from 16 residues. The CDR3: CASSFYFGGSNQPQHF. The CDR3 DNA reads TGTGCCAGCAGTTTCTATTTTGGAGGAAGCAATCAGCCCCAGCATTTT.

This clonotype was counted ten times or more. The rearrangement joins TRBV7-2 to TRBJ1-5; D unclear. The ends were cut back, 5 bases at V and 4 bases at J, with 9 bases in the middle. The CDR3 spans 13 residues. Germline lookup yields CDR1 SGHTA and CDR2 FQGNSA. CDR3 protein: CASSQSGNQPQHF. The CDR3 DNA sequence: TGTGCCAGCAGCCAGTCGGGGAATCAGCCCCAGCATTTT.

The genes are TRBV5-8 and TRBJ2-5; the D gene is possibly TRBD2 (5 bases). Germline V gene data show CDR1 as SGHTS and CDR2 as YDEGEE. The CDR3 is made up of 14 amino acids. The V and J ends lost 4 bases and 4 bases respectively, with 14 bases between them. The CDR3 sequence: CASSLSSGIETQYF. CDR3 bases: TGTGCCAGCAGCCTGTCCAGCGGAATAGAGACCCAGTACTTC.

The CDR3 sequence is CASSPAFQAPEKLFF. The CDR3 coding sequence is TGCGCCAGCAGCCCAGCATTTCAGGCCCCTGAAAAACTGTTTTTT. The rearrangement joins TRBV5-1 to TRBJ1-4, with unresolved D. Per the germline V gene, CDR1 is SGHRS and CDR2 is YFSETQ. The CDR3 totals 15 residues. V was cut by 4 bases and J by 7 bases, with 17 bases left in between. The full variable domain, with the rest looked up from reference TRBV5-1 and TRBJ1-4, is KAGVTQTPRYLIKTRGQQVTLSCSPISGHRSVSWYQQTPGQGLQFLFEYFSETQRNKGNFPGRFSGRQFSNSRSEMNVSTLELGDSALYLCASSPAFQAPEKLFFGSGTQLSVL.

V is TRBV6-5 and J is TRBJ2-7; D is ambiguous. The CDR3 runs 15 residues. The V and J ends lost 4 bases and 3 bases respectively, with 16 bases between them. Germline V gene data show CDR1 as MNHEY and CDR2 as SVGAGI. The CDR3 is CASSSDGRTDYEQYF. As DNA, the CDR3 is TGTGCCAGCAGTTCCGACGGACGGACCGACTACGAGCAGTACTTC.

The chain carries TRBV7-9 and TRBJ1-2; no definite D call. The V end was cut by 10 bases, the J end by 2 bases, with 11 bases between. Germline V CDR1 and CDR2: SEHNR, FQNEAQ (reference sequence). The CDR3 length is 12 residues. The CDR3 DNA reads TGTGCCACGGCGGAGTCCAACTATGGCTACACCTTC. It translates to CATAESNYGYTF. The complete variable domain, with remaining parts taken from reference TRBV7-9 and TRBJ1-2, reads DTGVSQNPRHKITKRGQNVTFRCDPISEHNRLYWYRQTLGQGPEFLTYFQNEAQLEKSRLLSDRFSAERPKGSFSTLEIQRTEQGDSAMYLCATAESNYGYTFGSGTRLTVV.

In regard to this clonotype: One junction end does not reproduce the germline sequence, and a read error may be involved. The chain joins TRBV2 to TRBJ2-7; 15 nucleotides align to TRBD2. Germline V lookup: CDR1 SNHLY, CDR2 FYNNEI. This CDR3 region has 16 residues. The CDR3 DNA reads TGTACCAGCAGTGACGGACTAGCGGGAGGGTCAAACGAGCAGTACTTC. Protein: CTSSDGLAGGSNEQYF.

This clonotype has just a few counts. V usage is TRBV4-2 and J usage is TRBJ1-1; the D is unclear. The CDR3 spans 13 residues. Germline V gene lookup returns CDR1 LGHNA and CDR2 YNFKEQ. With 2 bases removed from V and 2 bases from J, the gap between germline ends came to 6 bases. The CDR3 protein is CASSQIGNTEAFF. The CDR3 DNA reads TGTGCCAGCAGCCAAATCGGCAACACTGAAGCTTTCTTT.

The genes are TRBV7-3 and TRBJ1-2; weak D call: TRBD1 (6 bases). Germline values: CDR1 SGHTA, CDR2 FQGTGA. The CDR3 has 13 amino acids. Trimming left V 4 bases short and J 6 bases short, with 12 bases between. The CDR3 sequence is CASSSTGLHGYTF. As DNA, the CDR3 is TGTGCCAGCAGCTCGACAGGTTTGCATGGCTACACCTTC.

The rearrangement links TRBV7-6 to TRBJ2-5; TRBD2 is a possible D gene (7 bases). The germline V gene has CDR1 SGHVS and CDR2 FNYEAQ. Trimming pared 5 bases from V and 5 bases from J, leaving 15 bases between. There are 14 residues in the CDR3. The CDR3 DNA reads TGTGCCAGCAGCCTATGGACAGCGGGGGAGACCCAGTACTTC. Translating it yields CASSLWTAGETQYF.

This clonotype has ten or more counts. The chain links TRBV9 to TRBJ1-5; D perhaps matches TRBD1 (6 bases). V shed 3 bases and J shed 9 bases, with 10 bases lying between them. The CDR3 consists of 12 residues. CDR1 is SGDLS and CDR2 is YYNGEE in the germline V gene. The chain's CDR3 is CASSGTGLPQHF. Here the CDR3 DNA reads TGTGCCAGCAGCGGTACAGGGCTGCCCCAGCATTTT.

This clonotype has a handful of counts. The chain carries TRBV20-1 and TRBJ1-6, with D possibly being TRBD1 (5 bases). Germline V gene data show CDR1 as DFQATT and CDR2 as SNEGSKA (reference sequence). The CDR3 length is 15 residues. V was cut by 1 base and J by 7 bases, with 14 bases left in between. CDR3 sequence (DNA): TGCAGTGCTAGAGGAGAGGGGACGAAAAATTCACCCCTCCACTTT. It codes for CSARGEGTKNSPLHF.

This chain links TRBV10-3 with TRBJ2-7; 10 bases agree with TRBD1. This CDR3 spans 12 amino acids. V dropped 6 bases and J dropped 5; count of bases not matched to a gene: 1. The germline V gene has CDR1 ENHRY and CDR2 SYGVKD. The CDR3 nucleotides are TGTGCCATCAGAGGACAGGGGGACGAGCAGTACTTC. This translates into CAIRGQGDEQYF.

The V gene is TRBV29-1, the J gene TRBJ1-6, with D perhaps matching TRBD1 (6 bases). V lost 6 bases, J lost 5 bases, and 11 bases lay in between. Germline assignment: CDR1 SQVTM and CDR2 ANQGSEA. This CDR3 contains 13 residues. CDR3 bases: TGCAGCGTCCGGGACACTGATAATTCACCCCTCCACTTT. Translating gives CSVRDTDNSPLHF.

This clonotype was counted a few times. The chain is built from TRBV19 and TRBJ1-5, with TRBD1 as a possible D gene (5 bases). CDR3 length: 13 amino acids. Per germline, CDR1 LNHDA and CDR2 SQIVND (reference sequence). With 4 bases removed from V and 3 bases from J, the gap between germline ends came to 7 bases. The CDR3 nucleotides are TGTGCCAGTAGTACACAGGTCAATCAGCCCCAGCATTTT. This sequence encodes CASSTQVNQPQHF.

This clonotype was found many times. V is TRBV5-1 and J is TRBJ1-2, with 10 bases matching TRBD1. The CDR3 length is 15 residues. Germline loops: CDR1 SGHRS, CDR2 YFSETQ. V was clipped by 4 bases and J by 6 bases; unmatched bases: 9. The CDR3 loop reads CASSETGTGDDGYTF. The CDR3 nucleotides read TGCGCCAGCAGCGAGACCGGGACAGGGGATGATGGCTACACCTTC.

The chain combines TRBV11-2 with TRBJ1-2, with D tentatively TRBD1 (5 bases). This CDR3 is built from 15 residues. Germline-derived CDR1 and CDR2 are SGHAT and FQNNGV. With 1 base removed from V and 4 bases from J, the gap between germline ends came to 13 bases. CDR3 DNA sequence: TGTGCCAGCAGCTTAGTCGGGGGAATGGGCTATGGCTACACCTTC. As protein: CASSLVGGMGYGYTF.

This clonotype has at least ten counts. This chain connects TRBV7-9 to TRBJ2-2; 10 bases fit TRBD2. Germline V CDR1 and CDR2: SEHNR, FQNEAQ (reference sequence). Trimming removed 3 bases from V and 5 bases from J; junction bases left unmatched: 0. The CDR3 spans 14 residues. The CDR3 DNA follows: TGTGCCAGCAGCTTGACTAGCGGGACCGGGGAGCTGTTTTTT. It encodes CASSLTSGTGELFF.

The chain joins TRBV19 to TRBJ1-6, with D perhaps TRBD1 (5 bases). V was shortened by 6 bases and J by 5 bases, with 11 bases between the two germline ends. The CDR3 covers 14 residues. Germline V gene data show CDR1 as LNHDA and CDR2 as SQIVND (reference sequence). The CDR3 protein is CASRIDRNNSPLHF. DNA for the CDR3: TGTGCCAGTAGGATCGACAGAAATAATTCACCCCTCCACTTT.

Many counts were recorded for this clonotype. The chain carries TRBV5-1 and TRBJ1-1, with D unresolved. This CDR3 comprises 13 residues. V lost 4 bases, J lost 3 bases, and 10 bases lay in between. Germline CDR1 SGHRS, CDR2 YFSETQ. The chain's CDR3 is CASSQALDTEAFF. The CDR3 DNA reads TGCGCCAGCAGCCAGGCGTTGGACACTGAAGCTTTCTTT.

The rearrangement uses TRBV10-3 and TRBJ1-2, with 7 bases that match TRBD1. CDR1 and CDR2 from the germline V gene are ENHRY and SYGVKD. V dropped 3 bases and J dropped 5; count of bases not matched to a gene: 9. The CDR3 consists of 15 residues. The CDR3 protein is CAISEPGGTAYGYTF. The DNA of the CDR3 is TGTGCCATCAGTGAACCAGGCGGGACAGCATATGGCTACACCTTC.

This clonotype was recorded once. The chain uses TRBV4-3 and TRBJ2-7, with D perhaps given as TRBD1 or TRBD2 (6 bases each). V was shortened by 0 bases and J by 2 bases, with 11 bases between the two germline ends. Per germline, CDR1 LGHNA and CDR2 YSLEER. This CDR3 comprises 15 residues. CDR3 DNA: TGCGCCAGCAGCCAAGAAATAGGGGGGACCTACGAGCAGTACTTC. This translates into CASSQEIGGTYEQYF.